Listed here is a single T cell receptor (beta chain). It lacks a known antigen. Base qualities are not recorded, but no much larger clone differs from it by a single base. This record belongs to a study of Tregs in tolerant kidney transplant recipients (dated by TCRdb to the late 2010s). Some background on the complete study: Related donors were used in the transplants with nonmyeloablative bone marrow transplantation, and mixed chimerism was transient in the human trials. The study applied TCRbeta sequencing to find donor-specific regulatory T cells before combined kidney and bone marrow transplantation and then followed those same cells after transplant.

The meaning of the sample's time point label: blood sample drawn before combined kidney and bone marrow transplant. Thawed PBMCs were FACS-sorted into unstimulated Tregs (CD4+CD25+CD127-), CD4+ non-Tregs (CD4+CD25-), CD4 cells and CD8 cells. Prior to Treg sorting, thawed PBMCs were rested overnight at 37 degrees C with roughly 200 IU/ml IL-2. The patients were a few recipients of combined kidney and bone marrow transplants from the ITN036ST trial, and samples were available only from these trial subjects. Healthy control blood was processed by Ficoll density gradient to PBMCs and cryopreserved; patient PBMCs were collected before and after transplant. The germline V gene encodes CDR1 SNHLY and CDR2 FYNNEI. CDR3 length: 14 amino acids, cysteine to phenylalanine. Of all the DNA, just the CDR3 is kept, 42 bases in frame from base 1. V loses 7 bases of germline sequence and J loses 3 bases, and the interval between the two ends is 16 bases.

Here is what the overall study found, with its caveats: Expanding Tregs with activated donor B cells appeared to identify the most biologically relevant and donor-specific TCRbeta repertoire. For some patients the PCR primers changed over time, which made it impossible to compare the samples from those patients at the nucleotide level. Biological reproducibility was not directly addressed, though technical replication error appeared minimal. In tolerant patients, donor-specific Tregs expanded more than Tregs overall, which suggests antigen-driven rather than nonspecific expansion. Because the study included only a small number of patients, the results must be confirmed in larger populations and under other immunosuppression protocols.

For TCRbeta CDR3 sequencing, genomic DNA from the sorted cells was extracted using the QIAGEN DNeasy Blood and Tissue Kit. High-throughput TCRbeta CDR3 sequencing, which included PCR amplification with bias correction and internal controls, was done commercially through immunoSEQ. Per the source publication's procedure: A unique productive TCRbeta sequence was defined by the CDR3 nucleotide sequence when primers matched, and otherwise by the CDR3 amino acid sequence together with the Vbeta and Jbeta genes. To correct for sorting error, sequences found in more than one sorted population at a frequency ratio of 2:1 or less were discarded, and the remaining shared sequences were assigned to the population with the higher frequency. Donor-reactive sequences were defined as at least 5-fold expanded in CFSE-low cells versus unstimulated cells, with frequency of at least 0.01% in CFSE-low cells. Jensen-Shannon divergence calculated on the top 100 TCRbeta sequences ranked by frequency was used to measure repertoire divergence. For any sample with multiple sequencing runs, sorting error was corrected in each run separately before the runs were pooled. The table comes from immuneACCESS by way of TCRdb, which keeps in-frame sequences with V and J called. Part of the clones is missing from these tables; in studies checked, under half for an unresolved V gene and the rest for unknown reasons. That table supplies the V and J calls and clone size; D and trimming were determined from the DNA. Present in this sample are roughly 64,000 clones, less than 98% of which were seen just once. The ten largest clones add up to around 0.34% of the sample.

The receptor's source is a human donor who received a combined kidney and bone marrow transplant. The specimen was Tregs from blood, collected before the transplant. The chain couples TRBV2 to TRBJ2-7; perhaps TRBD2 is the D gene, with 6 bases matching. CDR3 protein: CASKGGMGSYEQYF. The DNA is TGTGCCAGCAAGGGCGGGATGGGGAGCTACGAGCAGTACTTC.